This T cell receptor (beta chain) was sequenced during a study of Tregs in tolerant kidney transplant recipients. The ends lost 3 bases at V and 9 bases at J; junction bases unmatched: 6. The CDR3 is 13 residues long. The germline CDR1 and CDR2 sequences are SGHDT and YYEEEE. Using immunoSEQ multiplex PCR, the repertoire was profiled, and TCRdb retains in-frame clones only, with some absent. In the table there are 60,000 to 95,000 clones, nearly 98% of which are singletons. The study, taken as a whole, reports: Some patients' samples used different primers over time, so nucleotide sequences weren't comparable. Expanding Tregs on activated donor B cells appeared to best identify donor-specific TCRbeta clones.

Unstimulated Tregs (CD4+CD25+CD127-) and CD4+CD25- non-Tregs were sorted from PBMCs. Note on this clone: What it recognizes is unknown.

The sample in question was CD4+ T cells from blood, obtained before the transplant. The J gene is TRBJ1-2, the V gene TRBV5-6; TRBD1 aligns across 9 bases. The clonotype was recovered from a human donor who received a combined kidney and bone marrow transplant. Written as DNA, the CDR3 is TGTGCCAGCAGCTCCGGGACAGGGAGAAGCTACACCTTC. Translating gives CASSSGTGRSYTF. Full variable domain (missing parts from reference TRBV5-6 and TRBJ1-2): DAGVTQSPTHLIKTRGQQVTLRCSPKSGHDTVSWYQQALGQGPQFIFQYYEEEERQRGNFPDRFSGHQFPNYSSELNVNALLLGDSALYLCASSSGTGRSYTFGSGTRLTVV.